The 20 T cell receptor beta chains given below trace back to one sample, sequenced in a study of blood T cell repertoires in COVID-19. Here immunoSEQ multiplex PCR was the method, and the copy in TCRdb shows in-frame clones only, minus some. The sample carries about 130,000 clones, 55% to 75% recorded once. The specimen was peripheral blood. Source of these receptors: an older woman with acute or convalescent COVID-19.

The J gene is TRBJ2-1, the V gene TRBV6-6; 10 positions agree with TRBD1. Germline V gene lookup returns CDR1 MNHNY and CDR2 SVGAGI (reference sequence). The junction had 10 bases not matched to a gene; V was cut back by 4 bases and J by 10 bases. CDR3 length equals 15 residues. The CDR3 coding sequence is TGTGCCAGCAGTTCCCCTGGGACAGGGGTAGGAGAGCAGTTCTTC. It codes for CASSSPGTGVGEQFF.

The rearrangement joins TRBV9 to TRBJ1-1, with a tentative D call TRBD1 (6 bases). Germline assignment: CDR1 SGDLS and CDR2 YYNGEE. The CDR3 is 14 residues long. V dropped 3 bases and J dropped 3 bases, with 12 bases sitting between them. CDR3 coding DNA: TGTGCCAGCAGCGAGTCAGGGGTTTACACTGAAGCTTTCTTT. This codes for CASSESGVYTEAFF.

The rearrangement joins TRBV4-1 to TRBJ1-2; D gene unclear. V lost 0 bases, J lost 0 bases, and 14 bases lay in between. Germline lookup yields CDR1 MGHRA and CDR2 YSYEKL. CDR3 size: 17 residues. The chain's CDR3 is CASSQDKSTSTNYGYTF. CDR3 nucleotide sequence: TGCGCCAGCAGCCAAGACAAGAGCACCTCTACTAACTATGGCTACACCTTC.

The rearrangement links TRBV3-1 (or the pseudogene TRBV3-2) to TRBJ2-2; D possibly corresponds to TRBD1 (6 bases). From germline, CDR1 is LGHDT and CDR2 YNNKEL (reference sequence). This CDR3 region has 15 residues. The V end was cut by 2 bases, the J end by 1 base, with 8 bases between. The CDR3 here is CASSQLQGNTGELFF. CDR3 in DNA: TGTGCCAGCAGCCAACTACAGGGGAACACCGGGGAGCTGTTTTTT.

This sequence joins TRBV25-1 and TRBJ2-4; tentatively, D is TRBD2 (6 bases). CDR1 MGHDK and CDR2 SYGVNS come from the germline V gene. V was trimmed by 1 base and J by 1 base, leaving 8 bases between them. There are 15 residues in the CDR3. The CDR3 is CASSEFGGAKNIQYF. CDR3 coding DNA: TGTGCCAGCAGTGAATTTGGGGGGGCCAAAAACATTCAGTACTTC.

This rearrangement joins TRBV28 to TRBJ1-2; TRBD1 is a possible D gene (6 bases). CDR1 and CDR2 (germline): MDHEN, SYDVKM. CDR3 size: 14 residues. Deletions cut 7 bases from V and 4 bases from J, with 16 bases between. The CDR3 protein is CASNDPGAGYGYTF. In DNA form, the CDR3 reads TGTGCCAGCAACGACCCAGGGGCTGGCTATGGCTACACCTTC.

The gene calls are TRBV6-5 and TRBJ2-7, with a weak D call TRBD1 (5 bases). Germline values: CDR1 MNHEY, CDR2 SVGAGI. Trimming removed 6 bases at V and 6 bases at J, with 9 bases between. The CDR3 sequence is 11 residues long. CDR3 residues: CASRLGPEQYF. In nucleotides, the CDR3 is TGTGCCAGCAGATTGGGGCCCGAGCAGTACTTC.

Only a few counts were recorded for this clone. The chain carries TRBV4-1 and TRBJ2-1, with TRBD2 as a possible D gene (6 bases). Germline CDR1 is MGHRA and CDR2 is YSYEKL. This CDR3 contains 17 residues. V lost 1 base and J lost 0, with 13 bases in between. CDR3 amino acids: CASSQAQGLSSYNEQFF. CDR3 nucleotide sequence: TGCGCCAGCAGCCAAGCCCAGGGACTTAGCTCCTACAATGAGCAGTTCTTC.

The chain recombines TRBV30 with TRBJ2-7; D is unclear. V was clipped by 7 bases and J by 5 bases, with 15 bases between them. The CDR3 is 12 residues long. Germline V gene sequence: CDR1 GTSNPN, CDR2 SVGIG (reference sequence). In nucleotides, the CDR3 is TGTGCCTCCGGTGGCCGCCGGGACGAGCAGTACTTC. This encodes CASGGRRDEQYF.

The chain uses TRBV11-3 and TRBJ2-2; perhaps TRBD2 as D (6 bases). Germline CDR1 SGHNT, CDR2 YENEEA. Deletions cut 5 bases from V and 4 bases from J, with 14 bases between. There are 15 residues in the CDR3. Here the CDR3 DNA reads TGTGCCAGCAGCGATACTAGCATTCGCACCGGGGAGCTGTTTTTT. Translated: CASSDTSIRTGELFF.

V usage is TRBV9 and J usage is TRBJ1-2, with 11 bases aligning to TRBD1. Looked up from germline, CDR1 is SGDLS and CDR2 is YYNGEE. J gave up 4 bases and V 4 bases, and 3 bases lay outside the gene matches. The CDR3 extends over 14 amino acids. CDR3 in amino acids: CASSPGQGAYGYTF. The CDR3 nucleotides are TGTGCCAGCAGCCCCGGACAGGGGGCCTATGGCTACACCTTC.

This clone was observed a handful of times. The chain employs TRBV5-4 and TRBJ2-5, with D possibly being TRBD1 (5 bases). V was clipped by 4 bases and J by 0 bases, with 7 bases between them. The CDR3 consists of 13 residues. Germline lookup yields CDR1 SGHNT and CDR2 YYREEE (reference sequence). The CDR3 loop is CASSRGYQETQYF. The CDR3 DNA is TGTGCCAGCAGCAGGGGATACCAAGAGACCCAGTACTTC.

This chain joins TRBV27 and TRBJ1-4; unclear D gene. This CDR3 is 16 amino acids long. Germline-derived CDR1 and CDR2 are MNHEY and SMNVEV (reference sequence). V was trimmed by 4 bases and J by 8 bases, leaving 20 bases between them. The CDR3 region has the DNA TGTGCCAGCAGTTACCATCGACTAACCATAAACGAAAAACTGTTTTTT. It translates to CASSYHRLTINEKLFF.

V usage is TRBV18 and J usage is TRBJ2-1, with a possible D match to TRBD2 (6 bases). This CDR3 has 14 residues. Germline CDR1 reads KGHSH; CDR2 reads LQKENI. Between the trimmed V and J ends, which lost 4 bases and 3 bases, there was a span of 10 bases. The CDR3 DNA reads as TGTGCCAGCTCACAGGGGACTCGCTACAATGAGCAGTTCTTC. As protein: CASSQGTRYNEQFF.

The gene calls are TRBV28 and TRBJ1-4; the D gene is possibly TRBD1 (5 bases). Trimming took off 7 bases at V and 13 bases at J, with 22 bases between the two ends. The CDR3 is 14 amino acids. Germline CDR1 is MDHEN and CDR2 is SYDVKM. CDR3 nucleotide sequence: TGTGCCAGCACCCCAGCCCCGGCGGGGGGGGGACTGTTTTTT. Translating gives CASTPAPAGGGLFF.

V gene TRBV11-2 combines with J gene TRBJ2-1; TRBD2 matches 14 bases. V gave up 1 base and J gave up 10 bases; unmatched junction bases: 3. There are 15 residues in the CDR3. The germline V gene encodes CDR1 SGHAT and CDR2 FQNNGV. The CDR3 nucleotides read TGTGCCAGCAGCTTAGGGGGACTAGCGGGGGTCGAGCAGTTCTTC. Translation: CASSLGGLAGVEQFF.

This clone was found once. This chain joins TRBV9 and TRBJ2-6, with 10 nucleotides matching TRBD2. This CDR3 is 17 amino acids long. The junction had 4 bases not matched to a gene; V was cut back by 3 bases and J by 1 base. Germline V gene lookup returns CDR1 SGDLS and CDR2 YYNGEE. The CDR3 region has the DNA TGTGCCAGCAGCGCATCGACTAGCGGGTCTGGGGCCAACGTCCTGACTTTC. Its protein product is CASSASTSGSGANVLTF.

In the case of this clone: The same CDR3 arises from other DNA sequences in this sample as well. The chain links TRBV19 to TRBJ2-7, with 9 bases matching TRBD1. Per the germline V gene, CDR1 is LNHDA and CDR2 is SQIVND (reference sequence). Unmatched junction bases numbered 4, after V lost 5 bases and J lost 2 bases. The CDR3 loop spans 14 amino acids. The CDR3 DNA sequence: TGTGCCAGTAGTCTACGGGACAGGGCCTACGAGCAGTACTTC. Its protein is CASSLRDRAYEQYF.

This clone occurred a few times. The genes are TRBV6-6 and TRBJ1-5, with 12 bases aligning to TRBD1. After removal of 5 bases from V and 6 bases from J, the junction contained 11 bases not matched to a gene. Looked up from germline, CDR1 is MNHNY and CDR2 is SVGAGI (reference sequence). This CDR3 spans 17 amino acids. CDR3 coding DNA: TGTGCCAGCAGTCCTGGGACAGGGGGCGCCCCGGGTCAGCCCCAGCATTTT. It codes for CASSPGTGGAPGQPQHF.

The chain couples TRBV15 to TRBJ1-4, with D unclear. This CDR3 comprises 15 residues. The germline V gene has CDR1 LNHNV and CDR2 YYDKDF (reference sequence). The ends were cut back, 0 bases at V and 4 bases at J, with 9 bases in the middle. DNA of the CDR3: TGTGCCACCAGCAGAGACTTACCGAGTAATGAAAAACTGTTTTTT. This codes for CATSRDLPSNEKLFF. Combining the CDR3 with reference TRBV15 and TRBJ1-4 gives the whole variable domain DAMVIQNPRYQVTQFGKPVTLSCSQTLNHNVMYWYQQKSSQAPKLLFHYYDKDFNNEADTPDNFQSRRPNTSFCFLDIRSPGLGDTAMYLCATSRDLPSNEKLFFGSGTQLSVL.